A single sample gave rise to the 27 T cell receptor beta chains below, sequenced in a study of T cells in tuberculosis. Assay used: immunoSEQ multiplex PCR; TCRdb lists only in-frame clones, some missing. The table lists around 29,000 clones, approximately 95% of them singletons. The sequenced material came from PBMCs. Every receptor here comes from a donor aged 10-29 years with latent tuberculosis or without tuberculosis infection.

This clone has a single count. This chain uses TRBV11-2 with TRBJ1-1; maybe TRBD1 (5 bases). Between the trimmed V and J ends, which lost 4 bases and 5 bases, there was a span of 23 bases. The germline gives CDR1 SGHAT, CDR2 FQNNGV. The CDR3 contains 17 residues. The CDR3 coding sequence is TGTGCCAGCAGCTCCCTTCACCAGGGTGTAGGTTGGACTGAAGCTTTCTTT. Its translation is CASSSLHQGVGWTEAFF.

CDR3 sequence: CASMGANRGEQYF. The CDR3 nucleotides are TGTGCCAGCATGGGGGCTAATAGAGGCGAGCAGTACTTC. The chain links TRBV27 to TRBJ2-7; D possibly corresponds to TRBD1 (6 bases). CDR3 length equals 13 residues. V was shortened by 7 bases and J by 6 bases, with 16 bases between the two germline ends. Looked up from germline, CDR1 is MNHEY and CDR2 is SMNVEV (reference sequence).

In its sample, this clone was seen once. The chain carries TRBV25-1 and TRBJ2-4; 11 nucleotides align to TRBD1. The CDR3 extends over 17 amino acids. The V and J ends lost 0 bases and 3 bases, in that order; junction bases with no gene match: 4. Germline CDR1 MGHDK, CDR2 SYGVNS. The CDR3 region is CASSEYVGTGGKNIQYF. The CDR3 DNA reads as TGTGCCAGCAGTGAATATGTAGGGACAGGGGGCAAAAACATTCAGTACTTC.

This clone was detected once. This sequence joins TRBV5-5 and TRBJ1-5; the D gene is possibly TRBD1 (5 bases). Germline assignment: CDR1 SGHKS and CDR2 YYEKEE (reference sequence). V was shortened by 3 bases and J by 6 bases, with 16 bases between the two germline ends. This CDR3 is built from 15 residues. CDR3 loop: CASSYGGGGSQPQHF. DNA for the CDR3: TGTGCCAGCAGCTACGGCGGGGGAGGGAGTCAGCCCCAGCATTTT.

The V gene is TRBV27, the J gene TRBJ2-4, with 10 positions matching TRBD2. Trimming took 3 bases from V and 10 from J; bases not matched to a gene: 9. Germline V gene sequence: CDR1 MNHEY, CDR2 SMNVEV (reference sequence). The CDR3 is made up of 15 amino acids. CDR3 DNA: TGTGCCAGCAGTTTGAGGCTAGCGGGAGTTAGTATTCAGTACTTC. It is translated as CASSLRLAGVSIQYF.

The CDR3 DNA sequence: TGTGCCAGCAGCCCGGGACATATATACAATGAGCAGTTCTTC. Amino acid sequence: CASSPGHIYNEQFF. The J gene is TRBJ2-1, the V gene TRBV7-9, with D perhaps TRBD1 (6 bases). The V gene's germline CDR1 is SEHNR and CDR2 FQNEAQ (reference sequence). V was shortened by 5 bases and J by 4 bases, with 12 bases between the two germline ends. The CDR3 is made up of 14 amino acids.

The CDR3 spells CASSLAAAQGARLSYNEQFF. The CDR3 bases are TGTGCCAGCAGCTTAGCGGCGGCGCAGGGGGCGCGACTCTCCTACAATGAGCAGTTCTTC. The chain is built from TRBV7-2 and TRBJ2-1; 8 bases agree with TRBD1. CDR3 size: 20 residues. The trim removed 0 bases at V and 0 bases at J, leaving 13 bases unmatched. From germline, CDR1 is SGHTA and CDR2 FQGNSA.

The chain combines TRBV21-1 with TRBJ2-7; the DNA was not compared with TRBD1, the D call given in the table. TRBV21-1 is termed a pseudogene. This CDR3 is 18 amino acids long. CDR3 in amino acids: CASSKRVGTGGHLGEQYF. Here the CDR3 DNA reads TGTGCCAGCAGCAAAAGGGTAGGGACAGGGGGCCACTTGGGCGAGCAGTACTTC.

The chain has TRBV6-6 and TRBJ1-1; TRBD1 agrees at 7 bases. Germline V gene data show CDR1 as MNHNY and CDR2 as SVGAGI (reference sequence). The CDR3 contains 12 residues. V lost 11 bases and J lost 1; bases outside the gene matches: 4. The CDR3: CASRQGNTEAFF. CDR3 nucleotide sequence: TGTGCCTCCCGACAGGGGAACACTGAAGCTTTCTTT.

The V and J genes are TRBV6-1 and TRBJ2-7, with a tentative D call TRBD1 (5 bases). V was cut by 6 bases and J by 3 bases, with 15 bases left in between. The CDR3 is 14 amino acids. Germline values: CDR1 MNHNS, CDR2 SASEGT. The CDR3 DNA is TGTGCCAGCAGATCCCACGACAGATTCTACGAGCAGTACTTC. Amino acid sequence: CASRSHDRFYEQYF.

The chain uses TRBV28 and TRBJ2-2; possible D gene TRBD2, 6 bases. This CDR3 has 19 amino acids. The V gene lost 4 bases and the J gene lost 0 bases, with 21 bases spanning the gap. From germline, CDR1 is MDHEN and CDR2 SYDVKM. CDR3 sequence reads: CASSSPPGRDSANTGELFF. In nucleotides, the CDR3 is TGTGCCAGCAGTTCGCCACCTGGGCGGGACTCTGCGAACACCGGGGAGCTGTTTTTT.

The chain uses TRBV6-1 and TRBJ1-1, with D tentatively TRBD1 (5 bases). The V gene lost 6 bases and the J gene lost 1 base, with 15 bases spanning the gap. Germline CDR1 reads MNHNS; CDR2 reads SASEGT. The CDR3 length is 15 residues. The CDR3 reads CASRVIQGKNTEAFF. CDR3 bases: TGTGCCAGCAGAGTCATCCAGGGCAAGAACACTGAAGCTTTCTTT.

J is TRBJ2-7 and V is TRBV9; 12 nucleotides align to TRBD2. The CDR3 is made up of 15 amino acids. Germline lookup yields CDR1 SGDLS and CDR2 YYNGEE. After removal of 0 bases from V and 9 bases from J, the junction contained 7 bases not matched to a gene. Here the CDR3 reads CASSVGGTSGSAQYF. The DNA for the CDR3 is TGTGCCAGCAGCGTAGGTGGGACTAGCGGGTCAGCGCAGTACTTC.

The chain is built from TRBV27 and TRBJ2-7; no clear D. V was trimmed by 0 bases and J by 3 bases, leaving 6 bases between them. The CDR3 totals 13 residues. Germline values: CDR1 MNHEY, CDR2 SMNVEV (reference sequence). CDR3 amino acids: CASSLSSIYEQYF. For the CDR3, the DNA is TGTGCCAGCAGTTTATCCAGTATCTACGAGCAGTACTTC.

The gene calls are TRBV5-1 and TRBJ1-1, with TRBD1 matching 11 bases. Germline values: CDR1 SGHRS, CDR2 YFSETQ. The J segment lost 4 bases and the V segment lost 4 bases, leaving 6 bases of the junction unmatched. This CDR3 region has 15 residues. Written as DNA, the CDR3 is TGCGCCAGCAGCACCGGACAGGGGGCCTCCACTGAAGCTTTCTTT. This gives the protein CASSTGQGASTEAFF.

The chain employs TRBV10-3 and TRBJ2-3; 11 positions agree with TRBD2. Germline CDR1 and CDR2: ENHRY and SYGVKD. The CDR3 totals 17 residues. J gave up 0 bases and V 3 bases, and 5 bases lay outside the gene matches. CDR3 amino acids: CAISDSGRARSTDTQYF. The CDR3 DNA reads TGTGCCATCAGTGATAGCGGGAGGGCACGGAGCACAGATACGCAGTATTTT.

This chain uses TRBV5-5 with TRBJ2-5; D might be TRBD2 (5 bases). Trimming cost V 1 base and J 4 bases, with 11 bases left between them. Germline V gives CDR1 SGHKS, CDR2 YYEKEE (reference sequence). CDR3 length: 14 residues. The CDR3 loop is CASSLSGIVETQYF. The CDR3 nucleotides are TGTGCCAGCAGCTTGTCCGGGATTGTAGAGACCCAGTACTTC.

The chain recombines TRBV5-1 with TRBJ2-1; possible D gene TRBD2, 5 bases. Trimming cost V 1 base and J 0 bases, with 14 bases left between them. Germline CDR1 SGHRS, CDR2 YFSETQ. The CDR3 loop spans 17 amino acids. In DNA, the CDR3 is TGCGCCAGCAGCTTGTGGGGAGACTCCAACTCCTACAATGAGCAGTTCTTC. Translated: CASSLWGDSNSYNEQFF.

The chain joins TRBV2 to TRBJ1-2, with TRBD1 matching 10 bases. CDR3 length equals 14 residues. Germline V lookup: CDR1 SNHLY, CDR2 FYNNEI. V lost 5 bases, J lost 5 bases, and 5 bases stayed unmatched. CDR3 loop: CASSRQGAEYGYTF. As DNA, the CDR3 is TGTGCCAGCAGTCGACAGGGGGCGGAGTATGGCTACACCTTC. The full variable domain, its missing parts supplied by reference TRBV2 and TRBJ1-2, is EPEVTQTPSHQVTQMGQEVILRCVPISNHLYFYWYRQILGQKVEFLVSFYNNEISEKSEIFDDQFSVERPDGSNFTLKIRSTKLEDSAMYFCASSRQGAEYGYTFGSGTRLTVV.

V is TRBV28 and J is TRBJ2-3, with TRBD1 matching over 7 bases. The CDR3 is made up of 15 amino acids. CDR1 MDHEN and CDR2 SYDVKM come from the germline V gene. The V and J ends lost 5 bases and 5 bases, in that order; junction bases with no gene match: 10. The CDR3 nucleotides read TGTGCCAGCAGTGACAGGGTCCAAGCACAAGATACGCAGTATTTT. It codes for CASSDRVQAQDTQYF.

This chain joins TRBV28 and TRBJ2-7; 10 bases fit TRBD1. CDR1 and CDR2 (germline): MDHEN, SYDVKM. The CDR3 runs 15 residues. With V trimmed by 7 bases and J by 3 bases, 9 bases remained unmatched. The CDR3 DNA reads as TGTGCCAGCACCCCAAGCGGGACAGGGGACTACGAGCAGTACTTC. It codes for CASTPSGTGDYEQYF.

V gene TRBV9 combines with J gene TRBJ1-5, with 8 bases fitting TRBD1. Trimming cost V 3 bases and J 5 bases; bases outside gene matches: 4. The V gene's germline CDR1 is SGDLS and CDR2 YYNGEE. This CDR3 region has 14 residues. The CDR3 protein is CASSGPGQDQPQHF. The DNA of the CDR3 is TGTGCCAGCAGCGGACCGGGACAGGATCAGCCCCAGCATTTT.

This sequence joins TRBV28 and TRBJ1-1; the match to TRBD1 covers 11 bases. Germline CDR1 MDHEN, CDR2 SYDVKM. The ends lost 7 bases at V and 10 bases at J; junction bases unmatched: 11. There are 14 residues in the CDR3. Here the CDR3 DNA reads TGTGCCAGCACTAGAGGACAGGGGGCTATTAGAGCTTTCTTT. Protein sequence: CASTRGQGAIRAFF.

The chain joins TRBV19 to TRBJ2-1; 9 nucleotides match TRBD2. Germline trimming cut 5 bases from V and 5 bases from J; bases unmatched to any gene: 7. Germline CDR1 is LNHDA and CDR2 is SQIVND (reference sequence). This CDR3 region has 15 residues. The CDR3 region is CASSPGLASHNEQFF. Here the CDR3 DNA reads TGTGCCAGTAGTCCCGGACTAGCGAGCCACAATGAGCAGTTCTTC.

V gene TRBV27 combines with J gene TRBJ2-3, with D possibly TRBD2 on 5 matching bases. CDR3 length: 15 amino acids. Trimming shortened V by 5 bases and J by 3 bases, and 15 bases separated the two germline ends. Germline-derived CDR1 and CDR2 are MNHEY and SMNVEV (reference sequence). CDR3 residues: CASSPSGDATDTQYF. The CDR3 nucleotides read TGTGCCAGCAGTCCGTCCGGGGATGCGACAGATACGCAGTATTTT.

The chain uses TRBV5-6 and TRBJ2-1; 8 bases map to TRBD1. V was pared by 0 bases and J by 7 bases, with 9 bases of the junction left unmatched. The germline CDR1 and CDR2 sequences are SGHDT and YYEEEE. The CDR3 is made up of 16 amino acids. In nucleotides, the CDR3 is TGTGCCAGCAGCTTGGAGGTGGACAGGGTTAGGAATGAGCAGTTCTTC. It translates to CASSLEVDRVRNEQFF.

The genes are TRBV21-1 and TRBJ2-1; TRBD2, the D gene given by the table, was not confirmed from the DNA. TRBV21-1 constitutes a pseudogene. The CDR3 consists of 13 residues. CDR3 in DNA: TGTGCCAGCAGCAATAAGCCCTACAATGAGCAGTTCTTC. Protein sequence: CASSNKPYNEQFF.